The 19 T cell receptor beta chains presented below share a single source sample, sequenced in a study of beta chain features in type 1 diabetes. The study's findings and limits: The study found moderately but significantly shorter TCRB CDR3s in all four CD4+ subsets of Type 1 diabetes patients.

Expressed TCRB transcripts were sequenced after all isolated RNA was converted to cDNA. Profiling relied on immunoSEQ multiplex PCR, and the TCRdb table lists in-frame clones only, not all of them. The sample holds 120,000 or so clones, roughly 17% seen once. Their cognate antigens are unknown. The specimen was central memory CD4+ T cells from blood. Receptors originate from a man younger than 30 with type 1 diabetes.

The table lists this clone with a few counts. V usage is TRBV7-9 and J usage is TRBJ1-2; no firm D call. CDR1 SEHNR and CDR2 FQNEAQ come from the germline V gene (reference sequence). This CDR3 is 15 amino acids long. Trimming cost V 1 base and J 0 bases, with 9 bases left between them. CDR3 protein: CASSLVVLSNYGYTF. CDR3 nucleotides: TGTGCCAGCAGCTTAGTGGTTCTATCTAACTATGGCTACACCTTC.

The rearrangement uses TRBV7-9 and TRBJ2-3; D is perhaps TRBD2 (6 bases). The germline V gene encodes CDR1 SEHNR and CDR2 FQNEAQ (reference sequence). Trimming took off 5 bases at V and 2 bases at J, with 17 bases between the two ends. The CDR3 loop spans 16 amino acids. This CDR3 reads CASSAPLAHTTDTQYF. As DNA, the CDR3 is TGTGCCAGCAGCGCCCCCCTAGCGCACACCACAGATACGCAGTATTTT.

This chain uses TRBV7-9 with TRBJ2-1; D is tentatively TRBD1 or TRBD2 (7 bases each). The V end lost 5 bases, the J end lost 10 bases, and 15 bases lay between the germline ends. CDR1 and CDR2 (germline): SEHNR, FQNEAQ (reference sequence). The CDR3 sequence is 13 residues long. The CDR3 here is CASSLDREGEQFF. The CDR3 nucleotides are TGTGCCAGCAGCCTAGACAGGGAGGGAGAGCAGTTCTTC.

This clone was picked up many times. The sample carries other DNA sequences with the same CDR3. This chain links TRBV5-1 with TRBJ2-7, with D possibly matching TRBD1 (5 bases). Germline V gives CDR1 SGHRS, CDR2 YFSETQ. V lost 2 bases and J lost 3, with 12 bases in between. The CDR3 consists of 14 residues. The CDR3 spells CASSFQGPHYEQYF. Written as DNA, the CDR3 is TGCGCCAGCAGCTTCCAGGGTCCCCACTACGAGCAGTACTTC.

This clone was detected a few times. The CDR3, as DNA: TGTGCCAGCTCACCTTCTGACTTCTCTGGGGCCAACGTCCTGACTTTC. The encoded protein is CASSPSDFSGANVLTF. The rearrangement joins TRBV18 to TRBJ2-6; no firm D call. Trimming shortened V by 3 bases and J by 0 bases, and 9 bases separated the two germline ends. The CDR3 has 16 residues. Germline V gene lookup returns CDR1 KGHSH and CDR2 LQKENI.

There are a few counts of this clone. This chain uses TRBV7-8 with TRBJ2-5; D ambiguous. V lost 2 bases and J 0 bases, leaving 4 bases between the germline ends. This CDR3 has 13 amino acids. Per the germline V gene, CDR1 is SGHVS and CDR2 is FQNEAQ. CDR3 loop: CASSLFHQETQYF. CDR3 nucleotides: TGTGCCAGCAGCTTATTCCACCAAGAGACCCAGTACTTC.

The V call is TRBV28, the J call TRBJ2-3; D is possibly TRBD2 (5 bases). Trimming removed 3 bases at V and 3 bases at J, with 7 bases between. This CDR3 contains 13 residues. Per germline, CDR1 MDHEN and CDR2 SYDVKM. CDR3 sequence reads: CASSFGVTDTQYF. CDR3 bases: TGTGCCAGCAGTTTCGGGGTGACAGATACGCAGTATTTT.

This clone has a handful of counts. The J gene is TRBJ1-5, the V gene TRBV30, with 8 bases aligning to TRBD1. Germline CDR1 is GTSNPN and CDR2 is SVGIG (reference sequence). The CDR3 consists of 16 residues. V lost 4 bases, J lost 7 bases, and 15 bases stayed unmatched. The CDR3 reads CAWKAKGQGSWQPQHF. CDR3 DNA sequence: TGTGCCTGGAAAGCCAAAGGACAGGGCTCTTGGCAGCCCCAGCATTTT.

This clone was detected a few times. The J gene is TRBJ2-1, the V gene TRBV5-1; a possible D gene is TRBD2 (6 bases). The V gene's germline CDR1 is SGHRS and CDR2 YFSETQ. V was cut by 3 bases and J by 4 bases, with 11 bases left in between. The CDR3 sequence is 14 residues long. The CDR3 region has the DNA TGCGCCAGCAGCTCCGGGACTCAATACAATGAGCAGTTCTTC. This translates into CASSSGTQYNEQFF.

The chain uses TRBV18 and TRBJ2-7, with a weak D call TRBD2 (7 bases). V was clipped by 3 bases and J by 2 bases, with 14 bases between them. The CDR3 runs 15 residues. Germline V gene data show CDR1 as KGHSH and CDR2 as LQKENI. DNA for the CDR3: TGTGCCAGCTCACCTGGGGGGGCAGTAACCTACGAGCAGTACTTC. It encodes CASSPGGAVTYEQYF.

This clone was seen more than once but under ten times. The chain combines TRBV10-2 with TRBJ2-7; TRBD2 matches at 7 bases. With V trimmed by 6 bases and J by 7 bases, 9 bases remained unmatched. From germline, CDR1 is WSHSY and CDR2 SAAADI. The CDR3 spans 13 residues. The CDR3 coding sequence is TGCGCCAGCAGCAGGCGGCGGGAGAATGAGCAGTACTTC. This translates into CASSRRRENEQYF.

This clone was found a few times. Other DNA sequences in this specimen translate into the identical CDR3. The chain joins TRBV29-1 to TRBJ2-1; 14 bases line up with TRBD2. There are 13 residues in the CDR3. The V and J ends lost 4 bases and 12 bases, in that order; junction bases with no gene match: 5. Germline CDR1 reads SQVTM; CDR2 reads ANQGSEA. CDR3 protein: CSVGGLAGAGQFF. For the CDR3, the DNA is TGCAGCGTTGGGGGACTAGCGGGAGCGGGGCAGTTCTTC.

The rearrangement joins TRBV15 to TRBJ2-2, with D possibly TRBD2 on 5 matching bases. The germline V and J ends were trimmed by 0 bases and 5 bases, with 7 bases remaining between them. CDR3 length: 14 amino acids. The germline CDR1 and CDR2 sequences are LNHNV and YYDKDF (reference sequence). The CDR3 region has the DNA TGTGCCACCAGCAGAGATCGGGAAACCGGGGAGCTGTTTTTT. Translated: CATSRDRETGELFF.

This clone was seen only a few times. V gene TRBV11-2 combines with J gene TRBJ2-3; D unresolved. The V gene lost 2 bases and the J gene lost 6 bases, with 6 bases spanning the gap. The CDR3 length is 12 residues. CDR1 and CDR2 from the germline V gene are SGHAT and FQNNGV. CDR3 loop: CASSLIVDTQYF. The CDR3 nucleotides are TGTGCCAGCAGCTTAATCGTCGATACGCAGTATTTT.

This clone has just a few counts. This chain connects TRBV4-2 to TRBJ1-6; 7 bases map to TRBD1. This CDR3 has 15 residues. V shed 6 bases and J 8 bases; nucleotides not matched to a gene: 10. The germline CDR1 and CDR2 sequences are LGHNA and YNFKEQ. The chain's CDR3 is CASSRTGLEYSPLHF. CDR3 nucleotide sequence: TGTGCCAGCAGTCGGACAGGCCTCGAGTATTCACCCCTCCACTTT.

The CDR3 sequence: CASSFYAPYEQYF. In DNA form, the CDR3 reads TGTGCCAGCAGTTTTTACGCGCCCTACGAGCAGTACTTC. The chain combines TRBV28 with TRBJ2-7, with no clear D. V gave up 3 bases and J gave up 2 bases, with 8 bases separating them. In germline, CDR1 is MDHEN, CDR2 SYDVKM. The CDR3 spans 13 residues.

The chain combines TRBV19 with TRBJ2-3; TRBD2 agrees at 9 bases. The J segment lost 2 bases and the V segment lost 5 bases, leaving 8 bases of the junction unmatched. The CDR3 length is 16 residues. CDR1 is LNHDA and CDR2 is SQIVND in the germline V gene (reference sequence). The CDR3 region is CASSPASGALTDTQYF. CDR3 DNA sequence: TGTGCCAGTAGTCCTGCTAGCGGGGCACTCACAGATACGCAGTATTTT.

In this sample, this clone turned up a few times. The CDR3 DNA follows: TGTGCCAGCAGTCGTCTGGACAGGGGGCAAGGTGGCTACACCTTC. It encodes CASSRLDRGQGGYTF. V and J are TRBV28 and TRBJ1-2; 11 positions agree with TRBD1. Germline-derived CDR1 and CDR2 are MDHEN and SYDVKM. The CDR3 has 15 amino acids. The V and J ends lost 5 bases and 7 bases, in that order; junction bases with no gene match: 9.

This chain uses TRBV6-6 with TRBJ1-6; 9 bases align to TRBD1. CDR1 and CDR2 (germline): MNHNY, SVGAGI (reference sequence). The ends lost 6 bases at V and 10 bases at J; junction bases unmatched: 4. The CDR3 totals 13 residues. The CDR3 coding sequence is TGTGCCAGCAGCCCGGGACAGGGATCACCCCTCCACTTT. It yields the protein CASSPGQGSPLHF.